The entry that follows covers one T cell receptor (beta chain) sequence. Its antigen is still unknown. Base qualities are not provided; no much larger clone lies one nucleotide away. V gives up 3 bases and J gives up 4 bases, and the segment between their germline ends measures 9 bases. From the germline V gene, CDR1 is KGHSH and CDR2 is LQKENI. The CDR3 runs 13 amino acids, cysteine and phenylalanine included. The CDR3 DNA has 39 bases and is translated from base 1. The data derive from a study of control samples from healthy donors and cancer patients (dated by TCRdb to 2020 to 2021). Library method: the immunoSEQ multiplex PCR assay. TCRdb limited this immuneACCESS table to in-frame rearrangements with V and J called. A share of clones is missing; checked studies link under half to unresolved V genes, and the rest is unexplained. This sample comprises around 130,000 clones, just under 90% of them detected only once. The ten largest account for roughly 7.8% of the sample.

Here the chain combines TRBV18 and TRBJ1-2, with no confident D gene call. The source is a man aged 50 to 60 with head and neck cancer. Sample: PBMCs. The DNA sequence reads TGTGCCAGCTCACCGGAGCAGTCCTATGGCTACACCTTC. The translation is CASSPEQSYGYTF.